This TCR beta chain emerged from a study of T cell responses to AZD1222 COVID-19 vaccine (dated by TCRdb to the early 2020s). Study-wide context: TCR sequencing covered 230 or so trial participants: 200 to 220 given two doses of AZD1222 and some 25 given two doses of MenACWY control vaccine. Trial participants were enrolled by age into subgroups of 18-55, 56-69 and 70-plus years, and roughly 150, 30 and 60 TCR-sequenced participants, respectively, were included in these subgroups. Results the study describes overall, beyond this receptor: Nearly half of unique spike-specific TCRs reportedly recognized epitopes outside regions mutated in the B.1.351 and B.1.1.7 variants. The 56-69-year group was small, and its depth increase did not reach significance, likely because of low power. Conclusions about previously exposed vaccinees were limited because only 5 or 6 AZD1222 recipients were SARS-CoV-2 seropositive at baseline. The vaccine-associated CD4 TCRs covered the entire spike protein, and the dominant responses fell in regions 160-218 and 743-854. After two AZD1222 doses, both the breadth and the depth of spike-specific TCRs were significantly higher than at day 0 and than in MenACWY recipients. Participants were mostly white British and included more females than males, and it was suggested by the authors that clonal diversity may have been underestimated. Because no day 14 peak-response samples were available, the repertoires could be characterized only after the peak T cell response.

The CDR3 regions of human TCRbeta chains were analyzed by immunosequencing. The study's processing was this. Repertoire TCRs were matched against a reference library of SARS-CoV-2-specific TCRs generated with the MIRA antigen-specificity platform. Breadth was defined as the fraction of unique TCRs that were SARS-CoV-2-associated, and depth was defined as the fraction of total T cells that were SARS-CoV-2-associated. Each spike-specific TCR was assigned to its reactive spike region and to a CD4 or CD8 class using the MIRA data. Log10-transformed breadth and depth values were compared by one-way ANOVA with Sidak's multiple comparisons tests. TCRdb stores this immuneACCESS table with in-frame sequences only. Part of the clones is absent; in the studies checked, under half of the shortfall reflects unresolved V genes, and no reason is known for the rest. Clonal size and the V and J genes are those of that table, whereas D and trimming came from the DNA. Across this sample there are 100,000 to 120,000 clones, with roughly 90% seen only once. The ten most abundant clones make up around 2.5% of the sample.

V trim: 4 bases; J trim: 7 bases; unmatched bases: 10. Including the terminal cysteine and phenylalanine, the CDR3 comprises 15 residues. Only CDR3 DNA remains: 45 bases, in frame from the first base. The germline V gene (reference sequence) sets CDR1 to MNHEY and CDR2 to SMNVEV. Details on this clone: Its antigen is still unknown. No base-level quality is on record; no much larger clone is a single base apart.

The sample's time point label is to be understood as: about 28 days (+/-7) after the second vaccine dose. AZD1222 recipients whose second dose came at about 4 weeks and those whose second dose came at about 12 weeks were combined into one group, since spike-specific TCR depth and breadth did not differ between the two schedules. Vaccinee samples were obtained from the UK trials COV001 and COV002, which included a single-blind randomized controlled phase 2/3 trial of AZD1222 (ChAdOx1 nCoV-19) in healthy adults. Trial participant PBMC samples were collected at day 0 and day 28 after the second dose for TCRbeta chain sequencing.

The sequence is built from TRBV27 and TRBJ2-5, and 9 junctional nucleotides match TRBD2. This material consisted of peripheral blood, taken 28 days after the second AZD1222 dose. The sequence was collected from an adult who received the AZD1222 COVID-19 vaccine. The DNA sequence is TGTGCCAGCAGTTCCTCCATAGCGGGGGCTGGGACCCAGTACTTC. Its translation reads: CASSSSIAGAGTQYF.